This TCR beta chain was sequenced for a study of shared clonotypes between healthy human individuals. Whole-study context: A few men and a couple of women, aged 18 to 49, were donors.

Only in-frame clones appear in the TCRdb table, and some are missing; sequencing was by immunoSEQ multiplex PCR. The data contain some 680,000 clones, about 80% of them singletons. Regarding this clone: Its matching antigen is unknown.

General study points: What limited the represented genetic and exposure-history diversity was the small number of donors. Clonotypes that were shared across several donors made up approximately 5% of naive CD4 clonotypes. Estimated richness was generally greater in naive than memory subsets.

Unmatched junction bases numbered 9, after V lost 0 bases and J lost 5 bases. CDR3 length: 16 residues. Sequencing was performed on memory CD4+ T cells sorted from blood. Specified subset: CD45RA-negative fraction. This chain joins TRBV23-1 and TRBJ1-1, with 7 bases that match TRBD1. TRBV23-1 is reported as an ORF; its role is uncertain. The origin of this receptor is a woman in her 30s in good health. The CDR3 nucleotides are TGCGCCAGCAGTCAATCCCCTAAACAGGGGAGAACTGAAGCTTTCTTT. This translates into CASSQSPKQGRTEAFF.